The clone carrying this TCR beta chain has only a few counts. Its specificity is unknown. This sample is part of a study of T cells in Graves' hyperthyroidism and ophthalmopathy. Study-level results: The model predicted ophthalmopathy a median around six months before onset. Most expanded thyroid clonotypes above 0.001 also appeared in blood.

TCR beta CDR3 sequences were amplified from RNA transcripts. Carried out on the TCR CDR3, a first-round RT-PCR used the HTBI primer set. One entry per CDR3 protein results from TCRdb running MiXCR on the multiplex PCR reads. Of 380,000 or so distinct CDR3 sequences in the sample, over 11% were seen once. Germline CDR1 reads SGHTA; CDR2 reads FQGNSA. This CDR3 has 17 amino acids. With 6 bases removed from V and 1 base from J, the gap between germline ends came to 21 bases. This TCR came from a woman in her twenties or thirties with Graves' hyperthyroidism. Material: blood. The chain combines TRBV7-2 with TRBJ1-1, with no clear D. The CDR3 DNA sequence: TGTGCCAGCAGTTCGGACTGGCGTCGACGGAAGAACACTGAAGCTTTCTTT. It encodes CASSSDWRRRKNTEAFF. The full variable domain, rest sourced from reference TRBV7-2 and TRBJ1-1, is GAGVSQSPSNKVTEKGKDVELRCDPISGHTALYWYRQSLGQGLEFLIYFQGNSAPDKSGLPSDRFSAERTGGSVSTLTIQRTQQEDSAVYLCASSSDWRRRKNTEAFFGQGTRLTVV.